The 10 T cell receptor beta chains listed next were all sequenced from one sample in a study of yellow fever vaccine responses in identical twins. TCRdb reprocessed the RT-PCR reads via MiXCR and lists one record per CDR3 protein. The sample has 300 to 450 distinct CDR3 sequences, roughly 72% seen once; the top ten hold around 40%. The sample in question was T cells from blood (PBMCs), unsorted or a sorted subset (not recorded which), obtained before or after yellow fever vaccination (not recorded which). Every receptor here comes from a female donor who received the yellow fever vaccine.

The chain joins TRBV13 to TRBJ2-7; D tentatively fits TRBD1 or TRBD2 (5 bases each). The CDR3 loop spans 13 amino acids. Germline CDR1 PRHDT, CDR2 FYEKMQ (reference sequence). Trimming removed 5 bases at V and 7 bases at J, with 15 bases between. CDR3 in amino acids: CASSPDRSGEQYV. The CDR3 DNA reads as TGTGCCAGCAGCCCAGACAGATCGGGGGAGCAGTACGTC.

The CDR3 reads CASRQGQNYGYTF. CDR3 DNA sequence: TGTGCCAGCAGACAGGGACAGAACTATGGCTACACCTTC. The chain carries TRBV12-3 or TRBV12-4 and TRBJ1-2, with 7 bases aligning to TRBD1. The ends lost 6 bases at V and 2 bases at J; junction bases unmatched: 3. This CDR3 spans 13 amino acids.

This clonotype was counted a few times. This chain connects TRBV10-3 to TRBJ1-3; D unclear. Germline-derived CDR1 and CDR2 are ENHRY and SYGVKD. The CDR3 length is 15 residues. Trimming stripped 2 bases from V and 0 bases from J, with 8 bases between. This CDR3 is CAISEGSLSGNTIYF. The CDR3 nucleotides read TGTGCCATCAGTGAGGGGAGCCTCTCTGGAAACACCATATATTTT.

This clonotype was observed a few times. The J gene is TRBJ1-5, the V gene TRBV5-4; D remains ambiguous. The CDR3 extends over 14 amino acids. V was cut by 0 bases and J by 10 bases, with 14 bases left in between. Germline V gene sequence: CDR1 SGHNT, CDR2 YYREEE (reference sequence). The CDR3 coding sequence is TGTGCCAGCAGCTTGGATCGGGGAGCGGTCCCCCAGCATTTT. Translating gives CASSLDRGAVPQHF.

This clonotype was observed a few times. This sequence joins TRBV23-1 and TRBJ1-6, with a weak D call TRBD1 (5 bases). TRBV23-1 is flagged as an ORF with uncertain function. The V and J ends lost 0 bases and 4 bases respectively, with 7 bases between them. This CDR3 has 15 residues. The CDR3 protein is CASSQSGLYNSPLHF. The CDR3 DNA sequence: TGCGCCAGCAGTCAATCGGGGCTGTATAATTCACCCCTCCACTTT.

The chain employs TRBV10-3 and TRBJ2-1; 8 bases are a match to TRBD2. The length of the CDR3 is 13 residues. CDR1 ENHRY and CDR2 SYGVKD come from the germline V gene. The trim removed 9 bases at V and 2 bases at J, leaving 3 bases unmatched. The DNA of the CDR3 is TGTGCCATGAATAGCGGGGCCTACAATGAGCAGTTCTTC. Its protein is CAMNSGAYNEQFF.

This clonotype has more than one count but fewer than ten. This chain connects TRBV5-5 to TRBJ1-1, with 7 bases lining up with TRBD1. From germline, CDR1 is SGHKS and CDR2 YYEKEE (reference sequence). Trimming cost V 5 bases and J 3 bases; bases outside gene matches: 7. The CDR3 totals 14 residues. The CDR3 here is CASRDRDSYTEAFF. For the CDR3, the DNA is TGTGCCAGCAGAGACCGGGACAGCTACACTGAAGCTTTCTTT. Full variable domain (missing parts from reference TRBV5-5 and TRBJ1-1): DAGVTQSPTHLIKTRGQQVTLRCSPISGHKSVSWYQQVLGQGPQFIFQYYEKEERGRGNFPDRFSARQFPNYSSELNVNALLLGDSALYLCASRDRDSYTEAFFGQGTRLTVV.

This clonotype was recorded a few times. The genes are TRBV10-3 and TRBJ1-1; D possibly corresponds to TRBD1 (6 bases). Deletions cut 0 bases from V and 2 bases from J, with 10 bases between. The CDR3 is 15 amino acids. In germline, CDR1 is ENHRY, CDR2 SYGVKD. In nucleotides, the CDR3 is TGTGCCATCAGTGAGTCCTTCAGGGGTAACACTGAAGCTTTCTTT. Its translation is CAISESFRGNTEAFF.

The V call is TRBV6-2 or TRBV6-3, the J call TRBJ1-5; no definite D call. Trimming cost V 4 bases and J 11 bases, with 15 bases left between them. This CDR3 comprises 13 residues. CDR1 and CDR2 from the germline V gene are MNHEY and SVGEGT. The CDR3 DNA follows: TGTGCCAGCAGTTCCTCGGACGGTCGAGCCCAGCATTTT. Its protein product is CASSSSDGRAQHF.

The J gene is TRBJ1-1, the V gene TRBV9; D gene ambiguous. Germline CDR1 is SGDLS and CDR2 is YYNGEE. V was cut by 0 bases and J by 4 bases, with 7 bases left in between. This CDR3 is built from 13 residues. The CDR3 spells CASSVGGPTEAFF. The CDR3 DNA is TGTGCCAGCAGCGTAGGAGGACCCACTGAAGCTTTCTTT.